This TCR beta chain was recovered during a study of cytomegalovirus exposure and HLA in healthy donors. Study background: In an earlier analysis, 90 million to 130 million unique TCR beta sequences were found from some 170 million T cells. Findings and caveats of the study: Based on reports, TCR beta sequences accurately predicted HLA-A and HLA-B alleles for most subjects. A few CMV-associated chains proved CMV antigen-specific in vitro.

This clone was seen a few times. The antigen is undetermined. The PCR was carried out with 60 Vbeta primers and 13 Jbeta primers. This table comes from immunoSEQ multiplex PCR, and its TCRdb copy is limited to in-frame clones, with some not included. In the table there are some 120,000 clones, about three quarters of which are singletons. The sample consisted of PBMCs. This clonotype was obtained from a woman between 35 and 50 years old in good health and CMV-seropositive.

Here the CDR3 reads CASSSHRGIQYF. The CDR3, as DNA: TGCGCCAGCAGCTCCCACCGGGGCATTCAGTACTTC. The rearrangement links TRBV5-1 to TRBJ2-4; D may be TRBD2 (5 bases). There are 12 residues in the CDR3. V dropped 3 bases and J dropped 9 bases, with 10 bases sitting between them. The germline V gene has CDR1 SGHRS and CDR2 YFSETQ.